This T cell receptor beta chain was identified during a study of shared clonotypes between healthy human individuals. Data came from immunoSEQ multiplex PCR; TCRdb stores just in-frame clones and leaves some out. The sample holds over 850,000 clones, 70% to 80% seen once. V was clipped by 0 bases and J by 0 bases, with 8 bases between them. CDR1 and CDR2 (germline): GTSNPN, SVGIG (reference sequence). The CDR3 totals 14 residues. The chain is built from TRBV30 and TRBJ2-5; D gene unclear. The sequenced material came from memory CD4+ T cells from PBMCs. Regarding subset: CD45RA-negative fraction. The source is a man in his late teens or twenties in good health. Some clones in this sample may be carry-over from other donors' samples. The DNA for the CDR3 is TGTGCCTGGAGTGTCCGACGGTACCAAGAGACCCAGTACTTC. It translates to CAWSVRRYQETQYF.